This is a list of T cell receptor beta chains from one sample in a study of cytomegalovirus exposure and HLA in healthy donors. Clones were sequenced by immunoSEQ multiplex PCR, and TCRdb holds only the in-frame ones, with some missing. The table shows 90,000 to 95,000 clones, with more than 70% occurring only once. The material sequenced was PBMCs. Receptors originate from a man younger than 30 in good health and CMV-seronegative. The CDR3 runs from the conserved cysteine through the conserved F or W. Each record gives: D gene, clone size, J gene, CDR3 length, V gene, CDR3 DNA, CDR3 protein. A D gene is named only where the DNA matches it firmly. Clone size appears in some rows only: once, few, many, or a class for an expanded clone.

TRBD2 | NA | TRBJ2-2 | 16 | TRBV9 | TGTGCCAGCAGCGTACTAACACCGGGGGGATCCGGGGAGCTGTTTTTT | CASSVLTPGGSGELFF
NA | few | TRBJ1-2 | 17 | TRBV29-1 | TGCAGCGTTGTCGGTGTCAGCACTGGGGACAATAACTATGGCTACACCTTC | CSVVGVSTGDNNYGYTF
TRBD1 | NA | TRBJ2-6 | 16 | TRBV30 | TGTGGATCGTGGGACAGGGGGCGGTCTGGGGCCAACGTCCTGACTTTC | CGSWDRGRSGANVLTF
NA | NA | TRBJ2-2 | 14 | TRBV2 | TGTGCCAGCAGTTCCCACACGAACACCGGGGAGCTGTTTTTT | CASSSHTNTGELFF
NA | NA | TRBJ1-5 | 13 | TRBV12-5 | TGTGCTAGTGGTCGGCGACAGGATCAGCCCCAGCATTTT | CASGRRQDQPQHF
NA | few | TRBJ2-5 | 15 | TRBV15 | TGTGCCACCAGCCTGGTACTACCACCCCAAGAGACCCAGTACTTC | CATSLVLPPQETQYF
TRBD2 | NA | TRBJ2-7 | 14 | TRBV7-6 | TGTGCCAGCAGCCCGGCCAGCGGGGGTTACGAGCAGTACTTC | CASSPASGGYEQYF
NA | NA | TRBJ1-5 | 15 | TRBV2 | TGTGCCAGCAGTGAAGTTCGGCAGGGAGGAAGGCCCCAGCATTTT | CASSEVRQGGRPQHF
TRBD1 | few | TRBJ2-4 | 14 | TRBV6-5 | TGTGCCAGCAGAAGGACAGGGGAGGGAAACATTCAGTACTTC | CASRRTGEGNIQYF
NA | few | TRBJ1-1 | 13 | TRBV14 | TGTGCCAGCAGCCCCACGCTCGACAGCAAAGCTTTCTTT | CASSPTLDSKAFF
NA | NA | TRBJ1-6 | 16 | TRBV27 | TGTGCCAGCCGCCGGGACACACTACCGGGGAATTCACCCCTCCACTTT | CASRRDTLPGNSPLHF
NA | NA | TRBJ1-2 | 15 | TRBV6-6 | TGTGCCAGCAGCTACTTCGAGGCGGGGGGCGGTGGCTACACCTTC | CASSYFEAGGGGYTF
TRBD1 | NA | TRBJ2-7 | 15 | TRBV4-1 | TGCGCCAGCGGGCCGACAGGGGGCTTCTCCTACGAGCAGTACTTC | CASGPTGGFSYEQYF
TRBD2 | NA | TRBJ2-2 | 17 | TRBV13 | TGTGCCAGCAGCTCAATAGCGGGGGGGCCGAGCACCGGGGAGCTGTTTTTT | CASSSIAGGPSTGELFF
NA | once | TRBJ1-3 | 17 | TRBV9 | TGTGCCAGCAGCGTAGCCGACAGCTTCCGAAGGGGAAACACCATATATTTT | CASSVADSFRRGNTIYF
NA | NA | TRBJ2-2 | 17 | TRBV7-2 | TGTGCCAGCAGCTTAGCGCGACTGGGGGCGGGCACCGGGGAGCTGTTTTTT | CASSLARLGAGTGELFF
NA | NA | TRBJ2-3 | 17 | TRBV18 | TGTGCCAGCTCACCGAACCCTCAAGTGCTAAGCACAGATACGCAGTATTTT | CASSPNPQVLSTDTQYF
TRBD1 | few | TRBJ1-1 | 12 | TRBV6-5 | TGTGCCACCGAGGGGGACAGCACTGAAGCTTTCTTT | CATEGDSTEAFF
NA | NA | TRBJ1-2 | 14 | TRBV9 | TGTGCCAGCAGCGTAGATAGACGCCCTAGTGGCTACACCTTC | CASSVDRRPSGYTF
NA | NA | TRBJ1-1 | 15 | TRBV5-1 | TGCGCCAGCAGATCCGGAGGGGTAGACGTCACTGAAGCTTTCTTT | CASRSGGVDVTEAFF
NA | once | TRBJ2-7 | 15 | TRBV7-9 | TGTGCCAGCAGCTTAGCGGAAGGGGCCCCCTACGAGCAGTACTTC | CASSLAEGAPYEQYF
NA | NA | TRBJ1-2 | 13 | TRBV25-1 | TGTGCCAGCAGTGATGCGGTCTTTTCTGACTACACCTTC | CASSDAVFSDYTF
TRBD2 | NA | TRBJ2-5 | 14 | TRBV2 | TGTGCCAGCAGTGGAGTCGGGGGGTTGGAGACCCAGTACTTC | CASSGVGGLETQYF
TRBD2 | NA | TRBJ2-3 | 16 | TRBV4-2 | TGTGCCAGCAGCCAAGACGTAGCGGGGGGGCCAGATACGCAGTATTTT | CASSQDVAGGPDTQYF